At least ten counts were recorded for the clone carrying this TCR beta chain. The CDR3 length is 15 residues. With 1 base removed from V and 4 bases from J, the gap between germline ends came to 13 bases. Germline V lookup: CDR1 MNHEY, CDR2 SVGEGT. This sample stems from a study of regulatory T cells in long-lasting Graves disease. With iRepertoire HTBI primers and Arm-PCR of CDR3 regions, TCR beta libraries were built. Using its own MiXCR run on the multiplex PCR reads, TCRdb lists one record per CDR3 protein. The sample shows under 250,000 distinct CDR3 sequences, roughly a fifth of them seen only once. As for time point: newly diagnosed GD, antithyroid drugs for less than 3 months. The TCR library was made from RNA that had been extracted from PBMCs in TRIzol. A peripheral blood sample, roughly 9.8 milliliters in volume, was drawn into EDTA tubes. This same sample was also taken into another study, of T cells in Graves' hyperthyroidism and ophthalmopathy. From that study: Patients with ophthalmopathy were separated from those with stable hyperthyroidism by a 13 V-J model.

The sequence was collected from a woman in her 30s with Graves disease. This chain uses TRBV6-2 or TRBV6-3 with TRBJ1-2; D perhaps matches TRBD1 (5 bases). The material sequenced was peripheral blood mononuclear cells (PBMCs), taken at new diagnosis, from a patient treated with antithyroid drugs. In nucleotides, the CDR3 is TGTGCCAGCAGTTACTTCTCCTCAGGGTCCTATGGCTACACCTTC. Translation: CASSYFSSGSYGYTF.